The 30 T cell receptor beta chains listed next were all sequenced from one sample in a study of shared clonotypes between healthy human individuals. Libraries were prepared by immunoSEQ multiplex PCR; TCRdb keeps only in-frame clonotypes and omits some of them. This sample has approximately 940,000 clones; 76% occur once, and the top ten carry over 1.3%. What was sequenced was memory CD4+ T cells sorted from blood. Subset meaning: CD45RA-negative fraction. The receptors here all came from a man aged 18 to 29 in good health.

The V gene is TRBV30, the J gene TRBJ1-1, with 7 bases fitting TRBD1. The germline gives CDR1 GTSNPN, CDR2 SVGIG (reference sequence). After removal of 6 bases from V and 8 bases from J, the junction contained 6 bases not matched to a gene. This CDR3 has 11 residues. CDR3 in amino acids: CACSPGGEAFF. The CDR3 region has the DNA TGTGCCTGCAGTCCAGGGGGGGAAGCTTTCTTT.

V gene TRBV7-2 combines with J gene TRBJ1-1, with D maybe TRBD1 (6 bases). V lost 5 bases and J lost 11, with 12 bases in between. The V gene's germline CDR1 is SGHTA and CDR2 FQGNSA. The CDR3 runs to 11 residues. CDR3 sequence reads: CASSRTGFAFF. CDR3 bases: TGTGCCAGCAGCAGAACAGGGTTTGCTTTCTTT.

This clone was detected only a few times. Other DNA sequences in the sample encode the same CDR3. The rearrangement links TRBV30 to TRBJ1-6; D is unclear. Per the germline V gene, CDR1 is GTSNPN and CDR2 is SVGIG (reference sequence). Trimming removed 0 bases from V and 7 bases from J, with 1 base in between. The CDR3 is made up of 11 amino acids. The CDR3 bases are TGTGCCTGGAGTGTAAATTCACCCCTCCACTTT. It codes for CAWSVNSPLHF.

This clone was recorded a few times. The genes are TRBV7-9 and TRBJ1-1, with D possibly being TRBD1 (5 bases). The CDR3 length is 14 residues. Trimming took 3 bases from V and 4 from J, leaving 12 bases between them. CDR1 is SEHNR, CDR2 FQNEAQ, per germline (reference sequence). CDR3 protein: CASSFPGRGTEAFF. The CDR3 bases are TGTGCCAGCAGCTTTCCAGGGAGGGGCACTGAAGCTTTCTTT.

The gene calls are TRBV5-6 and TRBJ1-1; D remains ambiguous. The germline V gene has CDR1 SGHDT and CDR2 YYEEEE. The CDR3 consists of 15 residues. The germline V and J ends were trimmed by 4 bases and 1 base, with 14 bases remaining between them. The CDR3 bases are TGTGCCAGCAGCCTAAGAAGGACGTCGAACACTGAAGCTTTCTTT. It codes for CASSLRRTSNTEAFF.

In its sample, this clone was seen once. V and J are TRBV10-3 and TRBJ1-5; 9 nucleotides line up with TRBD1. V dropped 2 bases and J dropped 3; count of bases not matched to a gene: 8. This CDR3 has 17 residues. Per the germline V gene, CDR1 is ENHRY and CDR2 is SYGVKD. CDR3 residues: CAISEGAGQGLNQPQHF. In nucleotides, the CDR3 is TGTGCCATCAGTGAGGGAGCGGGACAGGGCCTCAATCAGCCCCAGCATTTT.

The V call is TRBV2, the J call TRBJ2-7; possibly TRBD1 or TRBD2 for D (6 bases each). The V end was cut by 2 bases, the J end by 5 bases, with 13 bases between. CDR1 and CDR2 (germline): SNHLY, FYNNEI. The CDR3 loop spans 14 amino acids. CDR3 in amino acids: CASSEWGADDEQYF. CDR3 bases: TGTGCCAGCAGTGAATGGGGGGCGGACGACGAGCAGTACTTC.

The rearrangement joins TRBV7-9 to TRBJ2-2; TRBD2 matches 9 bases. After removal of 3 bases from V and 8 bases from J, the junction contained 4 bases not matched to a gene. This CDR3 region has 14 residues. From germline, CDR1 is SEHNR and CDR2 FQNEAQ (reference sequence). CDR3 sequence: CASSLTSGGGELFF. CDR3 coding DNA: TGTGCCAGCAGCTTGACTAGCGGCGGGGGGGAGCTGTTTTTT.

The rearrangement uses TRBV10-3 and TRBJ2-2; 14 bases map to TRBD2. The CDR3 extends over 17 amino acids. The germline gives CDR1 ENHRY, CDR2 SYGVKD. The trim removed 7 bases at V and 1 base at J, leaving 5 bases unmatched. The CDR3, as DNA: TGTGCCATCACCGGGACTAGCGGGGGCCAGAACACCGGGGAGCTGTTTTTT. Translation gives CAITGTSGGQNTGELFF.

CDR3 sequence: CASSKRPGGNTGELFF. The CDR3 DNA is TGTGCCAGCAGCAAGCGCCCCGGGGGTAACACCGGGGAGCTGTTTTTT. V usage is TRBV7-6 and J usage is TRBJ2-2, with a tentative D call TRBD2 (6 bases). Germline assignment: CDR1 SGHVS and CDR2 FNYEAQ. CDR3 length: 16 residues. Trimming stripped 5 bases from V and 2 bases from J, with 15 bases between.

The rearrangement joins TRBV5-1 to TRBJ2-2, with 7 positions matching TRBD1. Trimming cost V 4 bases and J 6 bases; bases outside gene matches: 9. The CDR3 length is 15 residues. Per germline, CDR1 SGHRS and CDR2 YFSETQ. CDR3 sequence: CASSQGTDVAGELFF. In nucleotides, the CDR3 is TGCGCCAGCAGCCAAGGGACAGATGTCGCCGGGGAGCTGTTTTTT. The full variable domain, with the rest looked up from reference TRBV5-1 and TRBJ2-2, is KAGVTQTPRYLIKTRGQQVTLSCSPISGHRSVSWYQQTPGQGLQFLFEYFSETQRNKGNFPGRFSGRQFSNSRSEMNVSTLELGDSALYLCASSQGTDVAGELFFGEGSRLTVL.

V gene TRBV12-5 combines with J gene TRBJ2-7, with D uncertain. Per germline, CDR1 LGHNT and CDR2 FRNRAP. The V end was cut by 2 bases, the J end by 4 bases, with 6 bases between. The CDR3 extends over 12 amino acids. This chain's CDR3 is CASGLTIYEQYF. In DNA, the CDR3 is TGTGCTAGTGGTTTGACCATTTACGAGCAGTACTTC.

This sequence joins TRBV7-2 and TRBJ2-7; D is tentatively TRBD1 or TRBD2 (6 bases each). Germline V gene sequence: CDR1 SGHTA, CDR2 FQGNSA. CDR3 size: 15 residues. Between the trimmed V and J ends, which lost 2 bases and 2 bases, there was a span of 13 bases. CDR3 sequence: CASSLSGGATYEQYF. The CDR3 DNA sequence: TGTGCCAGCAGCTTATCCGGGGGCGCGACCTACGAGCAGTACTTC.

This clone appeared once. The chain employs TRBV6-5 and TRBJ2-7, with TRBD2 as a possible D gene (5 bases). Looked up from germline, CDR1 is MNHEY and CDR2 is SVGAGI. The CDR3 covers 15 residues. The V end lost 8 bases, the J end lost 0 bases, and 17 bases lay between the germline ends. For the CDR3, the DNA is TGTGCCAGCGCTCCTGGGGAGCGATACTCCTACGAGCAGTACTTC. Its protein is CASAPGERYSYEQYF.

A single count supports this clone. This chain links TRBV6-5 with TRBJ1-2, with 7 bases identical to TRBD1. The CDR3 runs to 15 residues. Germline lookup yields CDR1 MNHEY and CDR2 SVGAGI. V lost 6 bases, J lost 7 bases, and 14 bases stayed unmatched. CDR3 coding DNA: TGTGCCAGCAGCGCTACCGGGGAGGGGGCTGGTGGCTACACCTTC. Its translation: CASSATGEGAGGYTF.

The chain is built from TRBV7-8 and TRBJ2-7, with TRBD1 matching over 10 bases. The ends lost 7 bases at V and 7 bases at J; junction bases unmatched: 7. The CDR3 totals 13 residues. CDR1 and CDR2 (germline): SGHVS, FQNEAQ. CDR3 loop: CASTGQGTGEQYF. The DNA of the CDR3 is TGTGCCAGCACGGGACAGGGGACCGGGGAGCAGTACTTC.

The chain uses TRBV2 and TRBJ1-2; D ambiguous. The germline V gene encodes CDR1 SNHLY and CDR2 FYNNEI. The CDR3 is 13 residues long. V was shortened by 4 bases and J by 2 bases, with 8 bases between the two germline ends. The chain's CDR3 is CASSASGNYGYTF. CDR3 nucleotide sequence: TGTGCCAGCAGTGCATCGGGAAACTATGGCTACACCTTC.

The CDR3 sequence: CTSSYPRPNSYEQYF. Written as DNA, the CDR3 is TGCACCAGCAGCTACCCCCGACCGAACTCCTACGAGCAGTACTTC. This sequence joins TRBV1 and TRBJ2-7. TRBV1 constitutes a pseudogene. CDR3 size: 15 residues.

This sequence joins TRBV19 and TRBJ1-1; the D gene is possibly TRBD1 (5 bases). The CDR3 covers 15 residues. Germline V gene data show CDR1 as LNHDA and CDR2 as SQIVND (reference sequence). V lost 5 bases to trimming and J lost 1 base, with 14 bases between them. CDR3 protein: CASSRQGVANTEAFF. CDR3 nucleotide sequence: TGTGCCAGTAGTCGGCAGGGAGTAGCGAACACTGAAGCTTTCTTT.

This chain uses TRBV18 with TRBJ1-1; a possible D gene is TRBD1 (5 bases). There are 15 residues in the CDR3. V lost 5 bases and J 1 base, leaving 14 bases between the germline ends. CDR1 is KGHSH and CDR2 is LQKENI in the germline V gene. In nucleotides, the CDR3 is TGTGCCAGCTCAGAAGATCAGGGCAAGAACACTGAAGCTTTCTTT. This sequence encodes CASSEDQGKNTEAFF.

This clone was counted once. V gene TRBV6-1 combines with J gene TRBJ2-7; 8 nucleotides line up with TRBD1. The V segment lost 6 bases and the J segment 2 bases; nucleotides outside the gene matches: 3. CDR1 and CDR2 (germline): MNHNS, SASEGT. CDR3 length equals 13 residues. CDR3 residues: CASRKGQAYEQYF. As DNA, the CDR3 is TGTGCCAGCAGGAAGGGACAGGCCTACGAGCAGTACTTC.

CDR3 in DNA: TGCGCCAGCAGCTTGGATCTAGCTGGTACGCAGTATTTT. Its protein is CASSLDLAGTQYF. The chain carries TRBV5-1 and TRBJ2-3, with D tentatively TRBD2 (5 bases). The V and J ends lost 0 bases and 8 bases respectively, with 10 bases between them. Germline loops: CDR1 SGHRS, CDR2 YFSETQ. The CDR3 length is 13 residues.

V and J are TRBV6-1 and TRBJ2-7; tentatively, D is TRBD1 (6 bases). The CDR3 contains 13 residues. Germline V CDR1 and CDR2: MNHNS, SASEGT. The V end lost 0 bases, the J end lost 10 bases, and 13 bases lay between the germline ends. The CDR3 DNA reads as TGTGCCAGCAGTGAAGCGCGCATACAGGGTCAGTACTTC. Its translation: CASSEARIQGQYF.

The rearrangement joins TRBV5-1 to TRBJ2-2; either TRBD1 or TRBD2 may fit D (5 bases each). This CDR3 region has 15 residues. Germline V gives CDR1 SGHRS, CDR2 YFSETQ. V lost 5 bases to trimming and J lost 1 base, with 12 bases between them. CDR3: CASRRGTQNTGELFF. In nucleotides, the CDR3 is TGCGCCAGCAGGAGGGGTACTCAGAACACCGGGGAGCTGTTTTTT.

The genes are TRBV25-1 and TRBJ1-5; TRBD1 matches 9 bases. With 6 bases clipped from V and 3 bases from J, the junction kept 3 bases outside the gene matches. CDR1 MGHDK and CDR2 SYGVNS come from the germline V gene. CDR3 length: 14 amino acids. The CDR3 protein is CASRGQGDNQPQHF. The CDR3 nucleotides read TGTGCCAGCAGGGGACAGGGCGACAATCAGCCCCAGCATTTT.

This clone was seen once. The CDR3 protein is CASRVGSHEKLFF. The DNA for the CDR3 is TGCGCCAGCAGGGTAGGCAGCCATGAAAAACTGTTTTTT. The chain couples TRBV5-1 to TRBJ1-4, with unresolved D. The CDR3 runs 13 residues. Germline V gene data show CDR1 as SGHRS and CDR2 as YFSETQ. The V and J ends lost 5 bases and 6 bases respectively, with 11 bases between them.

The V gene is TRBV19, the J gene TRBJ1-1; D call uncertain. Germline CDR1 reads LNHDA; CDR2 reads SQIVND (reference sequence). The CDR3 runs 15 residues. V was cut by 4 bases and J by 2 bases, with 14 bases left in between. The DNA for the CDR3 is TGTGCCAGTAGTAACCCGCGAGGGCTTAACACTGAAGCTTTCTTT. This sequence encodes CASSNPRGLNTEAFF.

The chain uses TRBV19 and TRBJ1-4; TRBD1 matches at 8 bases. This CDR3 contains 15 residues. The V gene's germline CDR1 is LNHDA and CDR2 SQIVND (reference sequence). V was clipped by 7 bases and J by 4 bases; unmatched bases: 8. CDR3 protein: CASKTGTGSNEKLFF. The CDR3 DNA reads as TGTGCCAGTAAGACCGGGACAGGCAGTAATGAAAAACTGTTTTTT.

The chain carries TRBV19 and TRBJ1-5; 7 bases map to TRBD1. The CDR3 is 14 residues long. The V gene end was trimmed by 3 bases and the J gene end by 6 bases; junction bases not matched to a gene: 5. Germline CDR1 is LNHDA and CDR2 is SQIVND (reference sequence). The CDR3 DNA is TGTGCCAGTAGTATGGGACAGTTTGGTCAGCCCCAGCATTTT. Translation gives CASSMGQFGQPQHF.

The sample holds a few counts of this clone. This rearrangement joins TRBV2 to TRBJ2-7; a possible D gene is TRBD1 (6 bases). V was pared by 4 bases and J by 2 bases, with 9 bases between. This CDR3 has 13 residues. Germline values: CDR1 SNHLY, CDR2 FYNNEI. The CDR3, as DNA: TGTGCCAGCAGTGGGGGGCATCCCTACGAGCAGTACTTC. It yields the protein CASSGGHPYEQYF.